Sequencing of this T cell receptor (beta chain) was carried out in a study of shared clonotypes between healthy human individuals. This CDR3 is 13 amino acids long. Deletions cut 0 bases from V and 2 bases from J, with 5 bases between. Germline values: CDR1 SGHAT, CDR2 FQNNGV. To note about this clone: Its antigen is unidentified.

Positive CCR7 selection of CD45RO-negative cells yielded the naive CD8 cells, and terminally differentiated effector memory CD45RA+ cells were excluded. An even split of each subset's genomic DNA across several immunoSEQ plates was performed. Approximately 220 ng DNA, approximately 31,000 T cell genomes, went into each sorted-subset replicate PCR. TCRdb's copy holds only in-frame clones and misses some; the assay was immunoSEQ multiplex PCR. The table shows approximately 650,000 clones, with over 95% occurring only once. Points from the study as a whole: Compared with memory subsets, naive subsets generally had larger estimated richness.

This TCR came from a woman in her twenties or thirties in good health. Sequenced: naive CD8+ T cells sorted from blood. The chain is built from TRBV11-2 and TRBJ2-7, with D hard to call. CDR3 nucleotide sequence: TGTGCCAGCAGCTTAGAGTTTGCCTACGAGCAGTACTTC. Encoded protein: CASSLEFAYEQYF.